This TCR beta chain was recovered during a study of T cells in Graves' hyperthyroidism and ophthalmopathy. Whole-study findings and limits: Expanded thyroid clonotypes (above 0.001) were mostly also found in blood.

At least ten counts were recorded for this clonotype. Its antigen is not identified. Using 10 ml of fresh peripheral blood, PBMCs were prepared. RNA transcripts served as the template for amplifying TCR beta CDR3 regions. HTBI primers were used for first-round RT-PCR of the TCR CDR3. TCRdb used MiXCR to reprocess the multiplex PCR reads, holding one entry per CDR3 protein. The repertoire includes under 550,000 distinct CDR3 sequences, roughly 13% of them detected once, and around 5.3% sits in the top ten. After removal of 2 bases from V and 4 bases from J, the junction contained 5 bases not matched to a gene. The germline V gene encodes CDR1 MNHEY and CDR2 SMNVEV (reference sequence). The CDR3 runs 16 residues.

Sample: blood. The origin of this receptor is a woman aged 18-30 years with Graves' hyperthyroidism. The gene calls are TRBV27 and TRBJ2-2, with TRBD2 matching over 9 bases. The CDR3 sequence: CASSLAGGLATGELFF. The DNA for the CDR3 is TGTGCCAGCAGTTTAGCGGGAGGGCTTGCCACCGGGGAGCTGTTTTTT.